These 7 T cell receptor beta chains originate from one sample sequenced in a study of regulatory and conventional T cells in RAG deficiency. The sorted conventional CD4+ T cells were CD25-low and CD127-high, with genomic DNA sequenced. Generated by immunoSEQ multiplex PCR, the TCRdb table keeps only in-frame clones and is missing some. The sample lists around 30,000 clones, about 96% occurring once. This sample was shared with a second study, whose subject was regulatory T cells. As that study records: The PCR used 52 TRBV and 13 TRBJ primers.

Sample: CD25- CD4+ T cells sorted from blood. The receptor source for this set is a human donor in good health.

The chain is built from TRBV9 and TRBJ1-2; D is unclear. The CDR3 extends over 14 amino acids. Germline assignment: CDR1 SGDLS and CDR2 YYNGEE. The V end was cut by 6 bases, the J end by 4 bases, with 16 bases between. Written as DNA, the CDR3 is TGTGCCAGCACCACCCCGTTGAGGCCCTATGGCTACACCTTC. Translation gives CASTTPLRPYGYTF.

This clone was counted once. This chain uses TRBV5-6 with TRBJ2-1; D is ambiguous. The V gene's germline CDR1 is SGHDT and CDR2 YYEEEE. The CDR3 has 15 residues. With 0 bases removed from V and 1 base from J, the gap between germline ends came to 8 bases. CDR3 coding DNA: TGTGCCAGCAGCTTGGCGCGGCAGTCCTACAATGAGCAGTTCTTC. Encoded protein: CASSLARQSYNEQFF.

This clone was seen once. V and J are TRBV5-1 and TRBJ2-1; the match to TRBD2 covers 7 bases. Trimming removed 5 bases from V and 0 bases from J; junction bases left unmatched: 5. Germline lookup yields CDR1 SGHRS and CDR2 YFSETQ. The CDR3 contains 15 residues. CDR3 sequence: CASRLSGDSYNEQFF. The CDR3 DNA sequence: TGCGCCAGCAGACTGAGCGGGGACTCCTACAATGAGCAGTTCTTC.

The V call is TRBV9, the J call TRBJ2-4, with 15 nucleotides matching TRBD2. The CDR3 has 18 residues. The V gene end was trimmed by 3 bases and the J gene end by 1 base; junction bases not matched to a gene: 5. Germline V gene sequence: CDR1 SGDLS, CDR2 YYNGEE. This CDR3 is CASSAGTSGGRAKNIQYF. The CDR3 DNA sequence: TGTGCCAGCAGCGCCGGGACTAGCGGGGGGAGGGCCAAAAACATTCAGTACTTC.

V usage is TRBV5-1 and J usage is TRBJ2-2, with D unresolved. Germline V gene lookup returns CDR1 SGHRS and CDR2 YFSETQ. The ends were cut back, 2 bases at V and 4 bases at J, with 12 bases in the middle. The CDR3 has 15 residues. CDR3 region: CASSLGEPGTGELFF. The CDR3 coding sequence is TGCGCCAGCAGCTTAGGAGAGCCGGGCACCGGGGAGCTGTTTTTT.

The chain combines TRBV7-9 with TRBJ1-2; tentative D call: TRBD1 (6 bases). The germline V gene encodes CDR1 SEHNR and CDR2 FQNEAQ (reference sequence). Trimming left V 4 bases short and J 4 bases short, with 16 bases between. The CDR3 totals 15 residues. In DNA form, the CDR3 reads TGTGCCAGCAGCTCCCGGACAGCGAACGTCTATGGCTACACCTTC. This gives the protein CASSSRTANVYGYTF.

This chain's CDR3 is CASSLEGASSYEQYF. In DNA form, the CDR3 reads TGTGCCAGCTCACTGGAAGGGGCGAGCTCCTACGAGCAGTACTTC. The rearrangement joins TRBV18 to TRBJ2-7, with TRBD1 as a possible D gene (5 bases). The CDR3 sequence is 15 residues long. The germline V gene has CDR1 KGHSH and CDR2 LQKENI. The V gene lost 4 bases and the J gene lost 0 bases, with 13 bases spanning the gap.